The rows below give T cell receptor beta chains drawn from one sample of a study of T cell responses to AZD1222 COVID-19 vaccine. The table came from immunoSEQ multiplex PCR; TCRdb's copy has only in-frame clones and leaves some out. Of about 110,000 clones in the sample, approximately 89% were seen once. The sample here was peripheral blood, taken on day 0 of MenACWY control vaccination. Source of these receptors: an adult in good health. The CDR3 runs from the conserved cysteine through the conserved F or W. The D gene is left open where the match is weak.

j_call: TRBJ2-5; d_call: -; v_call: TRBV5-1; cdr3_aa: CASSVTVQETQYF; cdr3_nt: TGCGCCAGCAGCGTGACAGTCCAAGAGACCCAGTACTTC
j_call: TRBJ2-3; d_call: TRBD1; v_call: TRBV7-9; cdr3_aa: CASSLQGQGTDTQYF; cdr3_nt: TGTGCCAGCAGCTTGCAGGGACAGGGCACAGATACGCAGTATTTT
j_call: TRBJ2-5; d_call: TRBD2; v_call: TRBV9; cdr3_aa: CASSFGTSGGVETQYF; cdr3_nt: TGTGCCAGCAGCTTCGGGACTAGCGGGGGAGTGGAGACCCAGTACTTC
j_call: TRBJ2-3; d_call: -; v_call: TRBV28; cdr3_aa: CASSHYSTDTQYF; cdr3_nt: TGTGCCAGCAGTCACTATAGCACAGATACGCAGTATTTT
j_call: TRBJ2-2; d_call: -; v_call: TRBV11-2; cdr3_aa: CASSGDAANTGELFF; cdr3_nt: TGTGCCAGCAGCGGGGACGCCGCGAACACCGGGGAGCTGTTTTTT
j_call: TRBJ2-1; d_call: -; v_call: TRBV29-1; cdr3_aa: CSVEVRRALTWNEQFF; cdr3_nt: TGCAGCGTTGAAGTTAGGAGGGCCTTAACTTGGAATGAGCAGTTCTTC
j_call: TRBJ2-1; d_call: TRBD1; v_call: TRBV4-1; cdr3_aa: CASSPGQGASYNEQFF; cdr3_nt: TGCGCCAGCAGCCCTGGACAGGGGGCCTCCTACAATGAGCAGTTCTTC
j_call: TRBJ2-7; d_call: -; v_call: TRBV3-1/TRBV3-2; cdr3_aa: CASSQAFGTLGNEQYF; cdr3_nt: TGTGCCAGCAGCCAAGCTTTTGGGACCCTCGGAAACGAGCAGTACTTC
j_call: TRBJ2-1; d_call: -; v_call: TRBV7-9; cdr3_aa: CASSFGGAYNEQFF; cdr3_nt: TGTGCCAGCAGCTTTGGAGGGGCCTACAATGAGCAGTTCTTC
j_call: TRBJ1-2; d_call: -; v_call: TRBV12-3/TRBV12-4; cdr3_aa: CASSGGHGYTF; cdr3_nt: TGTGCCAGCAGTGGAGGGCATGGCTACACCTTC
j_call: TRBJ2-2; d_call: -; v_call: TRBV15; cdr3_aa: CATSREHSTGELFF; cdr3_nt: TGTGCCACCAGCAGGGAACACAGTACCGGGGAGCTGTTTTTT
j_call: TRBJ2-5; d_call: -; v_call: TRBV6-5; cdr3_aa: CASRGRYQETQYF; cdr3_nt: TGTGCCAGCAGGGGACGGTACCAAGAGACCCAGTACTTC
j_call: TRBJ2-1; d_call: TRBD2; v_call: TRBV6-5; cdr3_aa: CASRASGEMEQFF; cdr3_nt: TGTGCCAGCCGGGCTAGCGGTGAGATGGAGCAGTTCTTC
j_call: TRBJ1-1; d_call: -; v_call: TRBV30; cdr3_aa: CAWSGQQNTEAFF; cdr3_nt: TGTGCCTGGAGTGGACAGCAGAACACTGAAGCTTTCTTT
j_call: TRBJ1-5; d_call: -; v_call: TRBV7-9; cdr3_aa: CASGGLGNQPQHF; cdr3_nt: TGTGCCAGCGGGGGTCTAGGCAATCAGCCCCAGCATTTT
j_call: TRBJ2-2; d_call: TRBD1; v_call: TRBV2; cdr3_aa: CASSEPRGRTGELFF; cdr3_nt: TGTGCCAGCAGTGAACCCAGGGGGCGGACCGGGGAGCTGTTTTTT
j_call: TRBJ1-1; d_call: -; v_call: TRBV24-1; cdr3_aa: CATSDPRGAGTEAFF; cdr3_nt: TGTGCCACCAGTGATCCCCGCGGGGCAGGGACTGAAGCTTTCTTT
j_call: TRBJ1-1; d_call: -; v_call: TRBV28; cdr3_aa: CASSLWVTGTTEAFF; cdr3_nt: TGTGCCAGCAGTTTATGGGTTACAGGGACGACTGAAGCTTTCTTT
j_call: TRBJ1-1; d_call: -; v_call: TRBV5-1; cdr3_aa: CASSLVGPREEAFF; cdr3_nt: TGCGCCAGCAGCTTGGTGGGCCCTAGGGAGGAAGCTTTCTTT